This T cell receptor (beta chain) was captured by sequencing in a study of spatial heterogeneity in lung cancer (dated by TCRdb to the late 2010s). Study-wide context: Beta-chain transcripts were consistently detected in greater numbers than alpha-chain transcripts, which likely reflects a higher abundance of beta-chain transcripts. The study linked features of the TCR repertoire to counts of nonsynonymous mutations, which were determined by whole-exome sequencing of tumor tissue. The study quantitatively compared TCR alpha and beta repertoires across multiple tumor regions, matched nontumor lung and blood in non-small cell lung cancer. In the raw uncorrected reads, each unique combination of TCR and UMI appeared more than ten times on average. At surgery, both alpha and beta chains were TCR-sequenced in around 240 tumor regions, fewer than 65 matched nontumor lung samples and 56 PBMC samples.

A distance of 13 bases separates the germline ends of V and J, which lose 0 bases and 4 bases respectively. Including the terminal cysteine and phenylalanine, the CDR3 comprises 15 residues. The only DNA kept is the CDR3, 45 bases in frame from the first base. Based on the germline V gene, the CDR1 and CDR2 sequences are SGHRS and YFSETQ. This clonotype was seen at least ten times. The antigen it recognizes is unknown. Base qualities are missing; no much larger clone stands one base away. Results the study describes overall, beyond this receptor: Confirming at a functional level the hypothesis that regional TCRs recognize regional mutations was considered to require additional single-cell paired TCR alpha and beta sequencing. Ubiquitous expanded tumor TCRs were detected in blood more often at tumor resection than at routine follow-up.

Library preparation used 5' RACE. TCRdb shows the sequencer as NextSeq 500. In the TCR library protocol, a unique molecular identifier was attached to each TCR cDNA molecule so that PCR and sequencing errors could be corrected. The original methods were these. TCR identification, UMI-based error correction and CDR3 extraction were performed with Decombinator tools. TCRs above a frequency of 2 per 1,000, corresponding to the top 1% of the tumor frequency distribution, were defined as expanded. Renyi diversity was calculated using the R vegan package after each repertoire was subsampled 100 times to 5,000 TCRs. CDR3 similarity networks were constructed using string-kernel similarity of amino acid triplets, with links drawn between CDR3s whose pairwise similarity was above 0.82. TCRdb reprocessing: public reads trimmed at Q25 with fastp, clones called with MiXCR, in-frame beta chains kept. For every CDR3 protein sequence, its rows merge into one entry that carries the most common genes and DNA. These V and J calls rely on TCRdb rather than the paper's analysis. The sample data list over 50,000 distinct CDR3 sequences, and around 6% of these were observed just once. The ten largest clones represent about 15% of the sample.

What this sample's time point label stands for: sample taken at primary tumor resection. Samples were obtained from fewer than 80 patients with early-stage, untreated non-small cell lung cancer from the lung TRACERx cohort. Whole RNA extracted from tumor and nontumor lung tissue, or from cryopreserved PBMC samples, was used for TCR sequencing without cell sorting. Patients were selected for TCR sequencing only if sufficient RNA was available from at least two tumor regions. The sequence was obtained from a female donor with early-stage non-small cell lung cancer. The rearranged segments are TRBV5-1 and TRBJ1-1; the D region possibly corresponds to TRBD1 (5 bases align). Here the sequenced sample was PBMCs, taken at surgery. The CDR3 region reads CASSLAGTLPTEAFF. The sequenced DNA is TGCGCCAGCAGCTTGGCCGGGACCCTTCCCACTGAAGCTTTCTTT.